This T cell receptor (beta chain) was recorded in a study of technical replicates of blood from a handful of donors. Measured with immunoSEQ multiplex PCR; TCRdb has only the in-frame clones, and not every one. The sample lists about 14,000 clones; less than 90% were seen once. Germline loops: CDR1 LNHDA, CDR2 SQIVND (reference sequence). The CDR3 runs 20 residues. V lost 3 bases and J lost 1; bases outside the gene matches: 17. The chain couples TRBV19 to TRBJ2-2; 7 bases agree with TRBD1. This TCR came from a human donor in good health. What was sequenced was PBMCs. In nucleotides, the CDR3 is TGTGCCAGTAGTATCGAATTTAGAGTGCGGGCAGGGGGGAACACCGGGGAGCTGTTTTTT. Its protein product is CASSIEFRVRAGGNTGELFF.